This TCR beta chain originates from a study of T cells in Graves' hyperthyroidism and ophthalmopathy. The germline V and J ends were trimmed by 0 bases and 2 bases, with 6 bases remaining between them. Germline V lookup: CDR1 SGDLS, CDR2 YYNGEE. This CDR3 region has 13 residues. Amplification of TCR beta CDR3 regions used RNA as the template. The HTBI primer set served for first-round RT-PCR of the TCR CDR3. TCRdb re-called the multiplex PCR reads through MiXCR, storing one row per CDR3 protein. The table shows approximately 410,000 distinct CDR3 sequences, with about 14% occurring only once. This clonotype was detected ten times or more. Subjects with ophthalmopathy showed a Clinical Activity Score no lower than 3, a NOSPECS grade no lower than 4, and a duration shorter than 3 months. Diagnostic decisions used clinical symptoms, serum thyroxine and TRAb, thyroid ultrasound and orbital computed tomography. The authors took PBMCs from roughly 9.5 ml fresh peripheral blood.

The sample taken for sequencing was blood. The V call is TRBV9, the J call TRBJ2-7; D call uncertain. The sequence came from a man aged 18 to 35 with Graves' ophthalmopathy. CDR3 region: CASSVGDTYEQYF. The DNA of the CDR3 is TGTGCCAGCAGCGTAGGCGACACCTACGAGCAGTACTTC. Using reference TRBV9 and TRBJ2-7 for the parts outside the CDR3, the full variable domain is DSGVTQTPKHLITATGQRVTLRCSPRSGDLSVYWYQQSLDQGLQFLIQYYNGEERAKGNILERFSAQQFPDLHSELNLSSLELGDSALYFCASSVGDTYEQYFGPGTRLTVT.